A selection of T cell receptor beta chains follows, all from one sample in a study of CD8 T cells in Susac syndrome. Using its own MiXCR run on the immunoSEQ multiplex PCR reads, TCRdb lists one record per CDR3 protein. The profile shows some 260,000 distinct CDR3 sequences, roughly 85% of them singletons. The sequenced material came from CD8+ T cells from PBMCs. The receptors originated from a human donor with multiple sclerosis. The CDR3 runs from the conserved cysteine through the conserved F or W. D genes are given only for firm matches. Rows may omit the clone size; those that give it use once, few, many or a size class.

v_call	clone_size	d_call	j_call	cdr3_nt	cdr3_aa
TRBV6-1	.	.	TRBJ1-5	TGTGCCAGCAGTCCCAGATCGGGGTACCTCAATCAGCCCCAGCATTTT	CASSPRSGYLNQPQHF
TRBV6-4	once	TRBD1	TRBJ1-5	TGTGCCAGCAGCCCAACAGGGGTTGGTCAGCCCCAGCATTTT	CASSPTGVGQPQHF
TRBV19	.	TRBD1	TRBJ2-5	TGTGCCAGTAGTATGTTACCAGGGGGCCAAGAGACCCAGTACTTC	CASSMLPGGQETQYF
TRBV5-1	.	.	TRBJ2-7	TGCGCCAGCAGCTTGGTTCAGGGGGGCTACGAGCAGTACTTC	CASSLVQGGYEQYF
TRBV6-1	.	TRBD2	TRBJ2-5	TGTGCCAGCAGAGAACTAGCGGGAGGGCCCCAAGAGACCCAGTACTTC	CASRELAGGPQETQYF
TRBV20-1	.	.	TRBJ2-7	TGCAGTGCTTTGCGCGAGGGCTACGAGCAGTACTTC	CSALREGYEQYF
TRBV7-9	.	TRBD2	TRBJ2-7	TGTGCCAGCACCCCGGGGACTAGCTACGAGCAGTACTTC	CASTPGTSYEQYF
TRBV28	.	TRBD1	TRBJ1-4	TGTGCCAGCAGTTACGGGATCCGGGGGACAGGGGTTGAAAAACTGTTTTTT	CASSYGIRGTGVEKLFF
TRBV19	.	.	TRBJ2-1	TGTGCCAGTAGTATAGGGCAGGGACGGAACAATGAGCAGTTCTTC	CASSIGQGRNNEQFF
TRBV3-1	.	TRBD1	TRBJ2-7	TGTGCCAGCAGCCACATCGACAGGGGGCTGCCCTACGAGCAGTACTTC	CASSHIDRGLPYEQYF
TRBV5-6	.	.	TRBJ2-2	TGCCACTCCGGGGAGCTGTTTTTT	CHSGELFF
TRBV4-1	.	.	TRBJ2-1	TGCGCCAGCAGTCAACAGTGGTATGAGCAGTTCTTC	CASSQQWYEQFF
TRBV27	.	.	TRBJ2-7	TGTGCCAGCAGTTTAAGCCCGGGACAAGGCTACTCCTACGAGCAGTACTTC	CASSLSPGQGYSYEQYF
TRBV4-1	.	.	TRBJ2-7	TGCGCCAGCAGCCCAGGAAGCGGCCCCGGTGGCGAGCAGTACTTC	CASSPGSGPGGEQYF
TRBV7-9	once	.	TRBJ2-1	TGTGCCAGCAGCTTAGTTGGGTCCGGGAGAGGCAATGAGCAGTTCTTC	CASSLVGSGRGNEQFF
TRBV11-2	.	.	TRBJ2-1	TGTGCCAGCAGCTCGCCCGCCGACGCGGGGAATGAGCAGTTCTTC	CASSSPADAGNEQFF
TRBV11-1	.	.	TRBJ2-3	TGTGCCAGCAGCGACCGGGACGTGTACACAGATACGCAGTATTTT	CASSDRDVYTDTQYF
TRBV9	.	.	TRBJ2-7	TGTGCCAGCAGCGTAAAAGCGGAGGTTAACTACGAGCAGTACTTC	CASSVKAEVNYEQYF
TRBV7-9	once	TRBD1	TRBJ2-2	TGTGCCAGCAGCGGACAGGGGCTCACCGGGGAGCTGTTTTTT	CASSGQGLTGELFF
TRBV12-3/TRBV12-4	few	.	TRBJ2-7	TGTGCCAGCAGTTTAGAACATCGTGGGGAGCAGTACTTC	CASSLEHRGEQYF
TRBV9	.	.	TRBJ1-2	TGTGCCAGCAGCGTAGGCAGGGACTATGGCTACACCTTC	CASSVGRDYGYTF
TRBV27	.	.	TRBJ2-3	TGTGCCAGCAGTCCACGGGACCGTTACACAGATACGCAGTATTTT	CASSPRDRYTDTQYF
TRBV3-1	once	TRBD2	TRBJ2-7	TGTGCCAGCAGCCAAGGAGCGGGAGTTTCGGACGAGCAGTACTTC	CASSQGAGVSDEQYF
TRBV9	few	.	TRBJ1-5	TGTGCCAGCAGCGTAGGTGGACAGTTCAATCAGCCCCAGCATTTT	CASSVGGQFNQPQHF
TRBV5-1	.	TRBD1	TRBJ1-1	TGCGCCAGCAGCTTGGATAAGGGGGCTAACACTGAAGCTTTCTTT	CASSLDKGANTEAFF
TRBV6-1	.	.	TRBJ2-5	TGTGCCAGCTATCGGGACAACCAAGAGACCCAGTACTTC	CASYRDNQETQYF
TRBV20-1	.	.	TRBJ1-2	TGCAGTGCCAGAGAGACGGATCGCTCTAACTATGGCTACACCTTC	CSARETDRSNYGYTF
TRBV4-1	.	.	TRBJ2-4	TGCGCCAGCAGCCAAGTCCCGGGGGTGGCCAAAAACATTCAGTACTTC	CASSQVPGVAKNIQYF
TRBV4-1	.	TRBD1	TRBJ2-2	TGCGCCAGCAGCCACAGCCAGGGGGTGACCGGGGAGCTGTTTTTT	CASSHSQGVTGELFF
TRBV9	.	TRBD1	TRBJ2-4	TGTGCCAGCAGCGTAGGAGGGGGCAAAGCCAAAAACATTCAGTACTTC	CASSVGGGKAKNIQYF
TRBV28	.	.	TRBJ2-7	TGTGCCAGCAGTTTGGGGCGGACCTCCTACGAGCAGTACTTC	CASSLGRTSYEQYF
TRBV5-5	.	.	TRBJ2-7	TGTGCCAGCAGCCCCTTCTTTGGCAGGGCGACCGAGCAGTACTTC	CASSPFFGRATEQYF
TRBV4-1	.	.	TRBJ1-2	TGCGCCAGCAGCCAAGATGTAGGATGGGGGAACATGGATGGCTACACCTTC	CASSQDVGWGNMDGYTF
TRBV7-9	.	.	TRBJ1-4	TGTGCCAGCAAGGCATTGGGTGAAAAACTGTTTTTT	CASKALGEKLFF
TRBV7-9	once	.	TRBJ2-1	TGTGCCAGCAACGCGATAGGGTACGAGCAGTTCTTC	CASNAIGYEQFF
TRBV30	.	TRBD1	TRBJ2-7	TGTGCCTGGAGTGGGGGACAGGGACGCTCCTACGAGCAGTACTTC	CAWSGGQGRSYEQYF
TRBV13	.	.	TRBJ2-1	TGTGCCAGCAGCCCTAGCGAAACCTACAATGAGCAGTTCTTC	CASSPSETYNEQFF
TRBV28	.	.	TRBJ1-1	TGTGCCAGCAGTTCCCGGATAGTCGGAGTAACTGAAGCTTTCTTT	CASSSRIVGVTEAFF
TRBV12-3/TRBV12-4	.	.	TRBJ1-2	TGTGCCATCGAGAAGGAATCCCAGGGCGGGGTTGAATATGGCTACACCTTC	CAIEKESQGGVEYGYTF
TRBV5-1	.	TRBD2	TRBJ2-1	TGCGCCAGCAGCGGAGCTCTCAGGACTAGATTTTCCAATGAGCAGTTCTTC	CASSGALRTRFSNEQFF
TRBV30	.	.	TRBJ2-3	TGTGCCTGGAGTGGCGTGGGTCTGCTTCCAGATACGCAGTATTTT	CAWSGVGLLPDTQYF
TRBV4-1	.	.	TRBJ2-6	TGCGCCAGCAGCCAAGGGGGGTTTAGGGCTGGGGCCAACGTCCTGACTTTC	CASSQGGFRAGANVLTF
TRBV9	once	.	TRBJ1-5	TGTGCCAGCAGCACAGGACCGACAAATCAGCCCCAGCATTTT	CASSTGPTNQPQHF
TRBV27	few	.	TRBJ2-3	TGTGCTAGCAGTTTAAGTGGGGGGAGAGATACGCAGTATTTT	CASSLSGGRDTQYF
TRBV4-2	.	.	TRBJ1-4	TGTGCCAGCAGCCTAAATGAAAAACTGTTTTTT	CASSLNEKLFF
TRBV6-1	.	.	TRBJ2-6	TGTGCCAGCAGAGGCTGGAGGGGCTACGAAAGCTCTGGGGCCAACGTCCTGACTTTC	CASRGWRGYESSGANVLTF
TRBV5-1	.	TRBD2	TRBJ2-1	TGCGCCAGCAGCTTATGGCGGGAGGCAGCGGCTGAGCAGTTCTTC	CASSLWREAAAEQFF
TRBV27	few	.	TRBJ2-7	TGTGCCAGCAGTCCTCTGACAGCGAGTGGGAAACACGAGCAGTACTTC	CASSPLTASGKHEQYF
TRBV7-9	once	.	TRBJ2-2	TGTGCCAACTCGGAGGGGGGATACACCGGGGAGCTGTTTTTT	CANSEGGYTGELFF
TRBV27	.	.	TRBJ2-7	TGTGCCAGCAGTTTTCAGTCTAGCTCCTACGAGCAGTACTTC	CASSFQSSSYEQYF
TRBV7-3	.	.	TRBJ1-1	TGTGCCAGCAGCGCCACTCGGGGAGATATGAACACTGAAGCTTTCTTT	CASSATRGDMNTEAFF
TRBV4-1	.	.	TRBJ2-7	TGCGCCAGCAGCCAAGCTCACTACGGGAGTGGGTACGAGCAGTACTTC	CASSQAHYGSGYEQYF
TRBV3-1	.	.	TRBJ2-3	TGTGCCAGCAGCCTGACTTTGGGAGCGCAGACAGATACGCAGTATTTT	CASSLTLGAQTDTQYF
TRBV11-1	few	TRBD2	TRBJ2-1	TGTGCCAGCAGCTTAGAGGCGGGAGCCCACAATGAGCAGTTCTTC	CASSLEAGAHNEQFF
TRBV7-2	.	TRBD2	TRBJ2-3	TGTGCCAGCAGCTTAAACCTAGCGGGAGTCCCTAGCACAGATACGCAGTATTTT	CASSLNLAGVPSTDTQYF
TRBV19	few	.	TRBJ2-7	TGTGCCAGTAGTGCCGGCAGGGGACCCTACGAGCAGTACTTC	CASSAGRGPYEQYF
TRBV6-5	.	.	TRBJ1-5	TGTGCCAGCAGTTACTCCGGTAACGATCAGCCCCAGCATTTT	CASSYSGNDQPQHF
TRBV12-2	.	.	TRBJ1-5	TGTGCAAGTCGCTTGAGGGATAGCAATCAGCCCCAGCATTTT	CASRLRDSNQPQHF
TRBV9	.	.	TRBJ2-1	TGTGCCAGCAGCGTGCCTAGTGGGAGAACCCTGGTCAATGAGCAGTTCTTC	CASSVPSGRTLVNEQFF